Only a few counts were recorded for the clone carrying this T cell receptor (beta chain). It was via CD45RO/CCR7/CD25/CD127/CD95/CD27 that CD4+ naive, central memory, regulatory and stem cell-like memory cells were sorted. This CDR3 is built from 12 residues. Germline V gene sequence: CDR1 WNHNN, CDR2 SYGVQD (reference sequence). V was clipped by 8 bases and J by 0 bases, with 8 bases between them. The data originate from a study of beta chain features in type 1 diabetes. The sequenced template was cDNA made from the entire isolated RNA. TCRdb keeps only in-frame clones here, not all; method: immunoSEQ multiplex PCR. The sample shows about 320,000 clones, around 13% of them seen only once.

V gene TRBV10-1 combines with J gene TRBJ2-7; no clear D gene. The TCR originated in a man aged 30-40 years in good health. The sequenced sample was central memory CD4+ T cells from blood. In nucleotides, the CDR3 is TGCGCCAGCGGCTGGAGCTCCTACGAGCAGTACTTC. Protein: CASGWSSYEQYF.